This entry describes one TCR beta chain. TCRdb's copy holds only in-frame clones and misses some; the assay was immunoSEQ multiplex PCR. The table includes about 48,000 clones, 80% to 90% detected once. This record belongs to a study of T cell changes during pregnancy in multiple sclerosis. The source of this sequence is a female donor with multiple sclerosis, enrolled in a pregnancy study. Sequenced here: CD4+ T cells from peripheral blood mononuclear cells, sampled in the second trimester of pregnancy.

In nucleotides, the CDR3 is TGCAGCGTCAGGGACAGGGTGGACACTGAAGCTTTCTTT. It codes for CSVRDRVDTEAFF. The V gene is TRBV29-1, the J gene TRBJ1-1, with 9 bases matching TRBD1. V dropped 6 bases and J dropped 3; count of bases not matched to a gene: 5. The CDR3 has 13 amino acids. Germline values: CDR1 SQVTM, CDR2 ANQGSEA. Based on the CDR3 plus reference TRBV29-1 and TRBJ1-1, the full variable domain is SAVISQKPSRDICQRGTSLTIQCQVDSQVTMMFWYRQQPGQSLTLIATANQGSEATYESGFVIDKFPISRPNLTFSTLTVSNMSPEDSSIYLCSVRDRVDTEAFFGQGTRLTVV.